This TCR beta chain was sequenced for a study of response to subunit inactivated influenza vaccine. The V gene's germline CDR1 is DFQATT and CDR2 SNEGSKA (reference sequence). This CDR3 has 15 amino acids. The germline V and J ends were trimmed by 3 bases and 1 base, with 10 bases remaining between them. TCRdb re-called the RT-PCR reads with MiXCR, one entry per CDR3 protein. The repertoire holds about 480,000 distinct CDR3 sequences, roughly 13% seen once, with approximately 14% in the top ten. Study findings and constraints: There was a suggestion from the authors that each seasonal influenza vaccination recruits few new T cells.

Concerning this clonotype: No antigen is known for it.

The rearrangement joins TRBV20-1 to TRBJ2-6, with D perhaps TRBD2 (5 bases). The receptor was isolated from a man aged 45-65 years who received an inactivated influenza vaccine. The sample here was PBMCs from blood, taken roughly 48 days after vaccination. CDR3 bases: TGCAGTGCTAGTCGGGGATCTTCTGGGGCCAACGTCCTGACTTTC. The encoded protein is CSASRGSSGANVLTF.